This paragraph covers one TCR beta chain sequence. This sample is drawn from a study of cytomegalovirus exposure and HLA in healthy donors. The PCR used 60 Vbeta and 13 Jbeta primers. Clones were sequenced by immunoSEQ multiplex PCR, and TCRdb holds only the in-frame ones, with some missing. The sample shows fewer than 200,000 clones, roughly 80% of them seen only once. This CDR3 comprises 16 residues. The germline V gene encodes CDR1 SGHTA and CDR2 FQGNSA. V dropped 1 base and J dropped 3; count of bases not matched to a gene: 6. The chain is built from TRBV7-2 and TRBJ2-1; 7 bases align to TRBD2. Source material: PBMCs. The TCR was taken from a woman aged 45-59 years in good health and CMV-seropositive. DNA of the CDR3: TGTGCCAGCAGCTTAGGAGGCGGGGGATTCTACAATGAGCAGTTCTTC. This sequence encodes CASSLGGGGFYNEQFF.